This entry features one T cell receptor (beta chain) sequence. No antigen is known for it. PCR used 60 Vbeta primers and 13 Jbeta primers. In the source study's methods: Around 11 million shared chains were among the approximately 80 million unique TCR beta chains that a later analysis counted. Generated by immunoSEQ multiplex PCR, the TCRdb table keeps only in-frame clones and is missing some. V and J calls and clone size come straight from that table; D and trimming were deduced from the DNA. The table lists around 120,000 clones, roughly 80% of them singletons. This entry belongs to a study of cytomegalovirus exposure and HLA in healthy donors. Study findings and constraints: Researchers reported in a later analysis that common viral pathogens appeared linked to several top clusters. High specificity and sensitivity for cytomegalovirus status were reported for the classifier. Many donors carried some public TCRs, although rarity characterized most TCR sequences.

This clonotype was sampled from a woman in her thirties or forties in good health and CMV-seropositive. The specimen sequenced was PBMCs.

CDR3 sequence reads: CASSLGGGSTDTQYF. Written as DNA, the CDR3 is TGCGCCAGCAGCTTGGGCGGGGGGAGCACAGATACGCAGTATTTT. The V gene is TRBV5-1, the J gene TRBJ2-3; TRBD2 matches at 8 bases. The CDR3 has 15 amino acids. V trimming: 0 bases; J trimming: 0 bases; junction bases outside the gene matches: 0. Germline-derived CDR1 and CDR2 are SGHRS and YFSETQ.